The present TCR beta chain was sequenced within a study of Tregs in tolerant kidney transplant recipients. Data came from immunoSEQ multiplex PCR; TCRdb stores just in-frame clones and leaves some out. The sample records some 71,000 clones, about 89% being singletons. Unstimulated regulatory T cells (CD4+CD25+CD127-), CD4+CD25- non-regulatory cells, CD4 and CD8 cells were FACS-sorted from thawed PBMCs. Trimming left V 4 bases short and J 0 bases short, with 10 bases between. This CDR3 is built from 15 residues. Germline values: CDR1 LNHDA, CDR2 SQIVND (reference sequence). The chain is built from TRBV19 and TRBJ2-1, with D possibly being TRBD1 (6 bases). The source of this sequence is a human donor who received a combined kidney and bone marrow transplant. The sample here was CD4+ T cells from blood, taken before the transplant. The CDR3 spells CASSTTGLSYNEQFF. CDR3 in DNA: TGTGCCAGTAGTACGACAGGACTCTCCTACAATGAGCAGTTCTTC.